The next 22 T cell receptor beta chains were all read from a single sample in a study of T-cell reconstitution after alpha-beta-depleted transplantation in children. Molecular barcoding with unique molecular identifiers was used for the TCRbeta library. From the PCR reads, TCRdb called clonotypes with MiXCR, one entry per CDR3 protein. The sample records 750,000 to 950,000 distinct CDR3 sequences, roughly 15% being singletons. The material was PBMCs, mostly from graft donor cells, obtained 360 days after TCRalphabeta/CD19-depleted stem cell transplant. All receptors come from a male patient younger than 18 who had a stem cell transplant for acute lymphoblastic leukemia, so the T cells may come from the graft donor.

This chain joins TRBV9 and TRBJ2-5; D might be TRBD1 (5 bases). Germline V gene lookup returns CDR1 SGDLS and CDR2 YYNGEE. The CDR3 is 13 residues long. Trimming stripped 3 bases from V and 4 bases from J, with 10 bases between. The CDR3 region has the DNA TGTGCCAGCAGCGCCAGGGTTGGAGAGACCCAGTACTTC. It is translated as CASSARVGETQYF.

This clonotype was recorded once. V and J are TRBV2 and TRBJ2-7; 7 bases match TRBD1. Germline V gene sequence: CDR1 SNHLY, CDR2 FYNNEI. The junction had 4 bases not matched to a gene; V was cut back by 7 bases and J by 1 base. The CDR3 is 13 residues long. This chain's CDR3 is CASTDRVSYEQYF. The CDR3 DNA is TGTGCCAGCACCGACAGGGTTTCCTACGAGCAGTACTTC.

This clonotype was seen at least ten times. The CDR3 DNA is TGCAGTGCTAGAGATCCGGGCGGGAGGGCGACGAGTCTGGCAGATACGCAGTATTTT. Amino acids: CSARDPGGRATSLADTQYF. The chain employs TRBV20-1 and TRBJ2-3; the match to TRBD2 covers 9 bases. Germline V gene lookup returns CDR1 DFQATT and CDR2 SNEGSKA (reference sequence). CDR3 length: 19 residues. The V gene end was trimmed by 0 bases and the J gene end by 4 bases; junction bases not matched to a gene: 17.

This clonotype was counted a few times. The CDR3 coding sequence is TGTGCCACCAGCAGAGAAGGGAGCGGGAGATGGGCCTACGAGCAGTACTTC. Protein: CATSREGSGRWAYEQYF. The chain links TRBV15 to TRBJ2-7, with 8 bases that match TRBD2. The length of the CDR3 is 17 residues. The germline gives CDR1 LNHNV, CDR2 YYDKDF (reference sequence). V shed 0 bases, J shed 2 bases, and the junction held 9 bases outside the gene matches.

This chain uses TRBV28 with TRBJ2-4, with D maybe TRBD2 (6 bases). Germline V gene data show CDR1 as MDHEN and CDR2 as SYDVKM. This CDR3 contains 15 residues. Trimming stripped 3 bases from V and 6 bases from J, with 15 bases between. The CDR3 spells CASSFLLASGNIQYF. The CDR3 DNA is TGTGCCAGCAGTTTTCTTCTAGCGAGTGGAAACATTCAGTACTTC.

The chain joins TRBV7-2 to TRBJ2-7, with 9 bases matching TRBD2. The V gene end was trimmed by 1 base and the J gene end by 7 bases; junction bases not matched to a gene: 8. This CDR3 comprises 15 residues. Germline V CDR1 and CDR2: SGHTA, FQGNSA. The DNA for the CDR3 is TGTGCCAGCAGCTTAGGGCTAGCGGGAAGCAAGGAGCAGTACTTC. Its translation is CASSLGLAGSKEQYF. The whole variable domain, remainder taken from reference TRBV7-2 and TRBJ2-7, is GAGVSQSPSNKVTEKGKDVELRCDPISGHTALYWYRQSLGQGLEFLIYFQGNSAPDKSGLPSDRFSAERTGGSVSTLTIQRTQQEDSAVYLCASSLGLAGSKEQYFGPGTRLTVT.

Only a few counts were recorded for this clonotype. This chain connects TRBV9 to TRBJ2-5, with 7 positions matching TRBD2. The V gene end was trimmed by 0 bases and the J gene end by 3 bases; junction bases not matched to a gene: 8. Per germline, CDR1 SGDLS and CDR2 YYNGEE. This CDR3 has 16 amino acids. CDR3 amino acids: CASSVVGGRVKETQYF. CDR3 nucleotide sequence: TGTGCCAGCAGCGTAGTGGGCGGGAGAGTGAAAGAGACCCAGTACTTC.

This clonotype appeared a few times. This chain's CDR3 is CASKKDSGTVLYTGELFF. CDR3 DNA sequence: TGTGCCAGCAAAAAGGATTCCGGGACGGTTCTCTACACCGGGGAGCTGTTTTTT. V and J are TRBV6-2 or TRBV6-3 and TRBJ2-2; D is tentatively TRBD1 or TRBD2 (5 bases each). The CDR3 contains 18 residues. Trimming took off 7 bases at V and 3 bases at J, with 24 bases between the two ends. CDR1 and CDR2 (germline): MNHEY, SVGEGT.

CDR3 sequence reads: CATSDHRGTDTGELFF. CDR3 nucleotides: TGTGCCACCAGTGATCACCGCGGGACAGACACCGGGGAGCTGTTTTTT. The V call is TRBV24-1, the J call TRBJ2-2; TRBD1 is a possible D gene (7 bases). Trimming shortened V by 3 bases and J by 3 bases, and 13 bases separated the two germline ends. CDR3 length: 16 residues. CDR1 KGHDR and CDR2 SFDVKD come from the germline V gene.

The chain links TRBV4-2 to TRBJ2-7; D is perhaps TRBD1 (5 bases). The germline V gene has CDR1 LGHNA and CDR2 YNFKEQ. The ends were cut back, 2 bases at V and 0 bases at J, with 11 bases in the middle. This CDR3 spans 15 amino acids. The CDR3 nucleotides are TGTGCCAGCAGCCAACCTTACAGGACCTCCTACGAGCAGTACTTC. Protein: CASSQPYRTSYEQYF.

This clonotype was detected many times. The J gene is TRBJ1-4, the V gene TRBV12-3 or TRBV12-4; the D is unclear. Between the trimmed V and J ends, which lost 4 bases and 8 bases, there was a span of 5 bases. This CDR3 has 11 residues. The CDR3 DNA follows: TGTGCCAGCAGTTCCGGAGAAAAACTGTTTTTT. Translating gives CASSSGEKLFF.

This clonotype occurred a few times. The chain is built from TRBV3-1 and TRBJ2-3, with 8 nucleotides matching TRBD2. The length of the CDR3 is 15 residues. Germline loops: CDR1 LGHDT, CDR2 YNNKEL (reference sequence). V lost 4 bases and J lost 3; bases outside the gene matches: 6. CDR3 protein: CASSRLAWGTDTQYF. The CDR3 DNA is TGTGCCAGCAGCCGACTAGCGTGGGGAACAGATACGCAGTATTTT.

The sample holds a few counts of this clonotype. The rearrangement joins TRBV9 to TRBJ2-3; D remains ambiguous. V was shortened by 4 bases and J by 2 bases, with 14 bases between the two germline ends. Germline V CDR1 and CDR2: SGDLS, YYNGEE. The CDR3 spans 15 residues. DNA for the CDR3: TGTGCCAGCAGCAGCAGCCCTTTGGACACAGATACGCAGTATTTT. Translating it yields CASSSSPLDTDTQYF.

The CDR3 region has the DNA TGTGCCAGCAGCTTATGGGGGAAGGAAAAACTGTTTTTT. Residues: CASSLWGKEKLFF. The chain couples TRBV7-9 to TRBJ1-4; tentatively, D is TRBD1 (5 bases). CDR1 and CDR2 (germline): SEHNR, FQNEAQ (reference sequence). V lost 2 bases to trimming and J lost 8 bases, with 9 bases between them. This CDR3 contains 13 residues.

The chain employs TRBV18 and TRBJ2-3; 10 bases align to TRBD2. Germline V gives CDR1 KGHSH, CDR2 LQKENI. This CDR3 comprises 17 residues. After removal of 2 bases from V and 5 bases from J, the junction contained 10 bases not matched to a gene. The CDR3 sequence is CASSPAGTSEFRDTQYF. DNA of the CDR3: TGTGCCAGCTCACCAGCCGGGACTAGCGAGTTCAGAGATACGCAGTATTTT.

This clonotype has a count of ten or more. The J gene is TRBJ2-7, the V gene TRBV5-1; D possibly corresponds to TRBD2 (6 bases). Germline values: CDR1 SGHRS, CDR2 YFSETQ. Trimming took off 5 bases at V and 7 bases at J, with 28 bases between the two ends. CDR3 length: 17 residues. The CDR3 sequence: CASSLLAVRGIAGEQYF. The CDR3 bases are TGCGCCAGCAGTCTATTAGCGGTCAGAGGGATCGCGGGTGAGCAGTACTTC.

The sample holds a few counts of this clonotype. This rearrangement joins TRBV12-3 or TRBV12-4 to TRBJ2-4; D is possibly TRBD2 (6 bases). The CDR3 is made up of 15 amino acids. V was shortened by 5 bases and J by 1 base, with 12 bases between the two germline ends. CDR3 region: CASSRGGLAKNIQYF. CDR3 sequence (DNA): TGTGCCAGCAGTCGTGGAGGGTTGGCCAAAAACATTCAGTACTTC.

The gene calls are TRBV20-1 and TRBJ2-7; D is tentatively TRBD1 or TRBD2 (5 bases each). Germline lookup yields CDR1 DFQATT and CDR2 SNEGSKA (reference sequence). The ends were cut back, 3 bases at V and 7 bases at J, with 16 bases in the middle. The CDR3 is 13 amino acids. The CDR3, as DNA: TGCAGTGCTAGGGGGGACGCTTTAAGGGAGCAGTACTTC. Protein product: CSARGDALREQYF.

This clonotype turned up a few times. The chain has TRBV3-1 and TRBJ2-3, with a weak D call TRBD2 (5 bases). V shed 4 bases and J shed 10 bases, with 15 bases lying between them. This CDR3 is 13 amino acids long. Germline CDR1 and CDR2: LGHDT and YNNKEL (reference sequence). CDR3 coding DNA: TGTGCCAGCAGCCCCCTGACGGGATGGGCGCAGTATTTT. The encoded protein is CASSPLTGWAQYF.

The genes are TRBV12-3 or TRBV12-4 and TRBJ2-7; 7 positions match TRBD1. The CDR3 length is 13 residues. V lost 6 bases, J lost 5 bases, and 7 bases stayed unmatched. The CDR3 nucleotides read TGTGCCAGCAGGGTACAGGGGACCCACGAGCAGTACTTC. Translation gives CASRVQGTHEQYF.

The table lists this clonotype with a few counts. The chain is built from TRBV7-9 and TRBJ2-7; tentatively, D is TRBD1 (5 bases). Germline V gene lookup returns CDR1 SEHNR and CDR2 FQNEAQ (reference sequence). CDR3 size: 15 residues. The V gene lost 5 bases and the J gene lost 2 bases, with 16 bases spanning the gap. This CDR3 is CASSTHQGFPYEQYF. The CDR3 bases are TGTGCCAGCAGCACCCACCAGGGTTTTCCCTACGAGCAGTACTTC.

This clonotype turned up a few times. This chain joins TRBV11-2 and TRBJ2-3, with D uncertain. Deletions cut 6 bases from V and 6 bases from J, with 13 bases between. The CDR3 extends over 13 amino acids. The germline V gene has CDR1 SGHAT and CDR2 FQNNGV. This chain's CDR3 is CASRFYPWDTQYF. For the CDR3, the DNA is TGTGCCAGCAGATTCTACCCCTGGGATACGCAGTATTTT. The complete variable domain, with remaining parts taken from reference TRBV11-2 and TRBJ2-3, reads EAGVAQSPRYKIIEKRQSVAFWCNPISGHATLYWYQQILGQGPKLLIQFQNNGVVDDSQLPKDRFSAERLKGVDSTLKIQPAKLEDSAVYLCASRFYPWDTQYFGPGTRLTVL.